This TCR beta chain was sequenced in a study of blood T cells in healthy people across ages. In the study overall: The capture of about one barcoded beta molecule per two T cells was achieved by template switching. Whole-study findings and limits: Measured against age, TCR beta diversity per million T cells decreased in a roughly linear manner.

Next came a second PCR, run for about 7 to 12 cycles, which used a sample-barcoded 5' primer along with a J-beta primer mix. Every molecule of cDNA carried a tag from a template-switch adaptor with 12 random nucleotides. TCRdb analysed the 5' RACE reads with MiXCR anew, one entry per CDR3 protein. The sample consists of around 580,000 distinct CDR3 sequences, 40% to 50% of them appearing once. After removal of 1 base from V and 5 bases from J, the junction contained 10 bases not matched to a gene. The germline V gene has CDR1 DFQATT and CDR2 SNEGSKA (reference sequence). The CDR3 sequence is 17 residues long. Worth noting for this clonotype: Its antigen is still unknown.

This clonotype originated in a man at least 80 years old in good health. Sample: blood. V is TRBV20-1 and J is TRBJ2-1; 11 bases are a match to TRBD2. The CDR3 DNA follows: TGCAGTGCTAGAGGCCTATTACTAGCGGGAGCCAACAATGAGCAGTTCTTC. It translates to CSARGLLLAGANNEQFF.